This TCR beta chain is drawn from a study of CD8 T cells in ankylosing spondylitis. The study, taken as a whole, reports: It appeared that ankylosing spondylitis blood was characterized by a TCR beta motif of fewer than 10 highly homologous variants. In ankylosing spondylitis patients, matched synovial fluid reportedly showed significant enrichment of disease-linked clones. A number of the motif variants had already been described in reactive arthritis synovial fluid and blood.

TCRdb recomputed calls from the 5' RACE reads with MiXCR, one row per CDR3 protein. The sample shows a few hundred thousand distinct CDR3 sequences, about 13% of them seen only once. Per the germline V gene, CDR1 is SEHNR and CDR2 is FQNEAQ (reference sequence). J gave up 3 bases and V 5 bases, and 4 bases lay outside the gene matches. This CDR3 has 13 residues. This clonotype was detected many times. The antigen remains unidentified. The chain recombines TRBV7-9 with TRBJ2-7; the match to TRBD1 covers 7 bases. Material: blood, either unsorted or a sorted T cell fraction (not recorded which). The clonotype was recovered from a male donor with ankylosing spondylitis. This CDR3 is CASSHRGNYEQYF. The CDR3 region has the DNA TGTGCCAGCAGCCACAGGGGTAACTACGAGCAGTACTTC.